The T cell receptor beta chain described here comes from a study of cytomegalovirus exposure and HLA in healthy donors. Study details: Most genotyped donors, about 81% of about 400, had Caucasian-associated genetic ancestry. Study conclusions and caveats: It was taken for granted in presence/absence analyses that sequencing depth across donors was roughly uniform.

There were likely unrecorded immune exposures, though donors were nominally healthy when sampled. The CDR3 runs 13 residues. Trimming pared 4 bases from V and 1 base from J, leaving 10 bases between. In germline, CDR1 is SQVTM, CDR2 ANQGSEA. The PCR was carried out with 60 Vbeta primers and 13 Jbeta primers. Produced via immunoSEQ multiplex PCR; TCRdb's table is partial and in-frame only. Among 150,000 or so clones listed, approximately 82% were seen once. To note about this clone: What it recognizes is unknown.

The sample was PBMCs. J is TRBJ1-1 and V is TRBV29-1; D not resolved. This TCR came from a man aged 50 or older in good health and CMV-seropositive. CDR3 amino acids: CSVVSSGNTEAFF. The CDR3 DNA reads TGCAGCGTTGTTTCCTCGGGGAACACTGAAGCTTTCTTT.